Each of the 24 T cell receptor beta chains below was sequenced from the same sample in a study of blood T cell repertoires in COVID-19. The data were produced by immunoSEQ multiplex PCR, yet TCRdb's version contains in-frame clones alone and is incomplete. This sample has fewer than 300,000 clones, with 85% found just once. Sequences were obtained from PBMCs or T cells enriched from blood (not recorded which). Receptor source: a woman in her fifties or sixties who had recovered from COVID-19.

This chain joins TRBV11-2 and TRBJ2-7; tentatively, D is TRBD1 (5 bases). CDR1 and CDR2 (germline): SGHAT, FQNNGV. This CDR3 region has 13 residues. Trimming removed 2 bases at V and 4 bases at J, with 9 bases between. CDR3 DNA: TGTGCCAGCAGCTTATCGCAGGGATACGAGCAGTACTTC. It translates to CASSLSQGYEQYF.

The chain carries TRBV19 and TRBJ1-2; TRBD1 matches at 8 bases. This CDR3 contains 17 residues. From germline, CDR1 is LNHDA and CDR2 SQIVND (reference sequence). Trimming took 1 base from V and 0 from J; bases not matched to a gene: 7. This chain's CDR3 is CASSIAHGQGANYGYTF. The CDR3 DNA follows: TGTGCCAGTAGTATAGCCCACGGACAGGGAGCTAACTATGGCTACACCTTC.

CDR3 loop: CASSPRVGLYSNQPQHF. CDR3 DNA sequence: TGTGCCAGCAGCCCCAGAGTGGGCCTTTATAGCAATCAGCCCCAGCATTTT. The chain uses TRBV11-2 and TRBJ1-5; no clear D gene. The CDR3 sequence is 17 residues long. From germline, CDR1 is SGHAT and CDR2 FQNNGV. V dropped 5 bases and J dropped 0 bases, with 17 bases sitting between them.

This clone has more than one count but fewer than ten. The chain links TRBV7-9 to TRBJ1-1; D is unclear. The CDR3 is 13 amino acids. V lost 5 bases, J lost 4 bases, and 11 bases lay in between. CDR1 and CDR2 from the germline V gene are SEHNR and FQNEAQ (reference sequence). The CDR3 bases are TGTGCCAGCAGCCCTAGGTTGGGCACTGAAGCTTTCTTT. Amino acids: CASSPRLGTEAFF. The complete variable domain, with remaining parts taken from reference TRBV7-9 and TRBJ1-1, reads DTGVSQNPRHKITKRGQNVTFRCDPISEHNRLYWYRQTLGQGPEFLTYFQNEAQLEKSRLLSDRFSAERPKGSFSTLEIQRTEQGDSAMYLCASSPRLGTEAFFGQGTRLTVV.

This clone came up a few times. This chain links TRBV6-5 with TRBJ1-5; possibly TRBD1 for D (5 bases). This CDR3 has 15 amino acids. V was pared by 4 bases and J by 0 bases, with 10 bases between. CDR1 is MNHEY and CDR2 is SVGAGI in the germline V gene. Written as DNA, the CDR3 is TGTGCCAGCAGTTCAGACAGCCATAGCAATCAGCCCCAGCATTTT. This codes for CASSSDSHSNQPQHF.

The V and J genes are TRBV30 and TRBJ2-5; 8 nucleotides align to TRBD1. The trim removed 5 bases at V and 4 bases at J, leaving 12 bases unmatched. Germline loops: CDR1 GTSNPN, CDR2 SVGIG (reference sequence). The CDR3 runs 15 residues. CDR3 residues: CAWRPLDRGGETQYF. The CDR3 nucleotides are TGTGCCTGGCGACCACTCGACAGGGGAGGAGAGACCCAGTACTTC.

The chain uses TRBV27 and TRBJ1-1; 8 nucleotides line up with TRBD1. Germline lookup yields CDR1 MNHEY and CDR2 SMNVEV (reference sequence). The CDR3 spans 17 residues. V lost 5 bases and J lost 1; bases outside the gene matches: 12. The CDR3 nucleotides are TGTGCCAGCAGTGTCCGCAGACAGGGGACCTCGAACACTGAAGCTTTCTTT. As protein: CASSVRRQGTSNTEAFF.

The rearrangement uses TRBV2 and TRBJ1-2, with TRBD1 matching over 8 bases. This CDR3 comprises 15 residues. V shed 0 bases, J shed 4 bases, and the junction held 4 bases outside the gene matches. Germline loops: CDR1 SNHLY, CDR2 FYNNEI. For the CDR3, the DNA is TGTGCCAGCAGTGAAGCGAGGACAGGGATCTATGGCTACACCTTC. This translates into CASSEARTGIYGYTF. The complete variable domain, with remaining parts taken from reference TRBV2 and TRBJ1-2, reads EPEVTQTPSHQVTQMGQEVILRCVPISNHLYFYWYRQILGQKVEFLVSFYNNEISEKSEIFDDQFSVERPDGSNFTLKIRSTKLEDSAMYFCASSEARTGIYGYTFGSGTRLTVV.

The chain has TRBV27 and TRBJ1-6; 7 bases agree with TRBD1. This CDR3 spans 15 amino acids. V lost 3 bases, J lost 10 bases, and 9 bases stayed unmatched. Germline V gene sequence: CDR1 MNHEY, CDR2 SMNVEV (reference sequence). CDR3 protein: CASSFHTGVRSPLHF. The CDR3 DNA reads as TGTGCCAGCAGTTTTCATACAGGGGTTCGGTCACCCCTCCACTTT.

This chain uses TRBV18 with TRBJ2-1; 9 bases fit TRBD1. Germline V gene lookup returns CDR1 KGHSH and CDR2 LQKENI. With V trimmed by 1 base and J by 6 bases, 10 bases remained unmatched. This CDR3 comprises 17 residues. CDR3 sequence (DNA): TGTGCCAGCTCACCACGGGGGACAGGGCAGGGGTTCAATGAGCAGTTCTTC. It translates to CASSPRGTGQGFNEQFF.

The DNA for the CDR3 is TGTGCCAGCAGCCTCGAAGCGGGGGGGGACAATGAGCAGTTCTTC. Its protein product is CASSLEAGGDNEQFF. This sequence joins TRBV7-6 and TRBJ2-1; 10 nucleotides align to TRBD2. The junction had 6 bases not matched to a gene; V was cut back by 5 bases and J by 5 bases. This CDR3 has 15 amino acids. Germline-derived CDR1 and CDR2 are SGHVS and FNYEAQ.

The chain recombines TRBV11-2 with TRBJ2-1; 12 nucleotides match TRBD2. V lost 1 base, J lost 0 bases, and 4 bases stayed unmatched. The length of the CDR3 is 18 residues. Per germline, CDR1 SGHAT and CDR2 FQNNGV. The CDR3 region is CASSLGLAGGSSYNEQFF. As DNA, the CDR3 is TGTGCCAGCAGCTTAGGCCTAGCGGGGGGGAGCTCCTACAATGAGCAGTTCTTC. The variable domain in full, with the rest retrieved from reference TRBV11-2 and TRBJ2-1, is EAGVAQSPRYKIIEKRQSVAFWCNPISGHATLYWYQQILGQGPKLLIQFQNNGVVDDSQLPKDRFSAERLKGVDSTLKIQPAKLEDSAVYLCASSLGLAGGSSYNEQFFGPGTRLTVL.

This clone appeared once. V usage is TRBV7-8 and J usage is TRBJ1-4; no definite D call. With 1 base removed from V and 8 bases from J, the gap between germline ends came to 11 bases. The CDR3 has 14 residues. The germline V gene has CDR1 SGHVS and CDR2 FQNEAQ. In nucleotides, the CDR3 is TGTGCCAGCAGCTTAGAGTCCCTTCGGGAAAAACTGTTTTTT. Its protein product is CASSLESLREKLFF.

This chain uses TRBV5-1 with TRBJ1-5; D is possibly TRBD1 (5 bases). Per the germline V gene, CDR1 is SGHRS and CDR2 is YFSETQ. The CDR3 consists of 15 residues. Deletions cut 0 bases from V and 3 bases from J, with 10 bases between. CDR3 protein: CASSLVSGHNQPQHF. The DNA of the CDR3 is TGCGCCAGCAGCTTGGTGTCAGGGCACAATCAGCCCCAGCATTTT. Full variable domain (outside the CDR3, taken from reference TRBV5-1 and TRBJ1-5): KAGVTQTPRYLIKTRGQQVTLSCSPISGHRSVSWYQQTPGQGLQFLFEYFSETQRNKGNFPGRFSGRQFSNSRSEMNVSTLELGDSALYLCASSLVSGHNQPQHFGDGTRLSIL.

This clone was seen a few times. J is TRBJ2-2 and V is TRBV6-5; TRBD1 matches 7 bases. CDR3 size: 14 residues. V was pared by 10 bases and J by 7 bases, with 12 bases of the junction left unmatched. Germline V gene sequence: CDR1 MNHEY, CDR2 SVGAGI. The CDR3 here is CATSGQGGIGELFF. The CDR3 coding sequence is TGTGCCACCTCGGGCCAAGGGGGCATCGGGGAGCTGTTTTTT.

The chain links TRBV4-1 to TRBJ2-7, with TRBD1 identical over 7 bases. Trimming removed 4 bases from V and 3 bases from J; junction bases left unmatched: 3. Germline V CDR1 and CDR2: MGHRA, YSYEKL. CDR3 size: 13 residues. CDR3: CASSPRDSYEQYF. The CDR3 bases are TGCGCCAGCAGCCCTAGGGACAGCTACGAGCAGTACTTC.

CDR3 nucleotide sequence: TGCGCCAGCAGCTTGGTTCAGGGTAGGAATGAGCAGTTCTTC. Translated, it gives CASSLVQGRNEQFF. V usage is TRBV5-1 and J usage is TRBJ2-1; D possibly corresponds to TRBD1 (5 bases). V lost 0 bases to trimming and J lost 7 bases, with 11 bases between them. This CDR3 has 14 amino acids. The V gene's germline CDR1 is SGHRS and CDR2 YFSETQ.

The gene calls are TRBV19 and TRBJ1-6; a possible D gene is TRBD1 (6 bases). There are 16 residues in the CDR3. Germline values: CDR1 LNHDA, CDR2 SQIVND (reference sequence). V shed 9 bases and J shed 2 bases, with 17 bases lying between them. The CDR3 protein is CASSSNREPYNSPLHF. In DNA, the CDR3 is TGTGCCAGCTCATCGAACAGGGAACCCTATAATTCACCCCTCCACTTT.

This chain connects TRBV11-2 to TRBJ1-1; TRBD1 matches at 7 bases. Per germline, CDR1 SGHAT and CDR2 FQNNGV. This CDR3 has 13 amino acids. Trimming cost V 7 bases and J 1 base; bases outside gene matches: 3. The chain's CDR3 is CASKRTGNTEAFF. The CDR3 DNA sequence: TGTGCCAGCAAGCGGACAGGGAACACTGAAGCTTTCTTT.

The chain uses TRBV11-2 and TRBJ2-5; D unresolved. The CDR3 is made up of 17 amino acids. Germline CDR1 SGHAT, CDR2 FQNNGV. V gave up 0 bases and J gave up 0 bases, with 14 bases separating them. This CDR3 reads CASSLDGTTLYQETQYF. The DNA of the CDR3 is TGTGCCAGCAGCTTAGATGGCACGACACTGTACCAAGAGACCCAGTACTTC.

The chain is built from TRBV3-1 (or the pseudogene TRBV3-2) and TRBJ2-1; D is perhaps TRBD1 (6 bases). From germline, CDR1 is LGHDT and CDR2 YNNKEL (reference sequence). The CDR3 totals 16 residues. V dropped 0 bases and J dropped 0 bases, with 9 bases sitting between them. The CDR3 loop reads CASSQEPRGSYNEQFF. For the CDR3, the DNA is TGTGCCAGCAGCCAAGAGCCCAGGGGCTCCTACAATGAGCAGTTCTTC.

The chain couples TRBV15 to TRBJ1-5, with TRBD1 matching over 9 bases. The CDR3 covers 14 residues. The germline gives CDR1 LNHNV, CDR2 YYDKDF (reference sequence). Trimming removed 5 bases from V and 2 bases from J; junction bases left unmatched: 1. CDR3 DNA sequence: TGTGCCACCAGCTGGACAGGGGGCAATCAGCCCCAGCATTTT. This translates into CATSWTGGNQPQHF. Full variable domain (rest looked up from reference TRBV15 and TRBJ1-5): DAMVIQNPRYQVTQFGKPVTLSCSQTLNHNVMYWYQQKSSQAPKLLFHYYDKDFNNEADTPDNFQSRRPNTSFCFLDIRSPGLGDTAMYLCATSWTGGNQPQHFGDGTRLSIL.

The chain joins TRBV30 to TRBJ1-4; weak D call: TRBD1 (5 bases). V lost 2 bases and J lost 4, with 8 bases in between. The germline V gene has CDR1 GTSNPN and CDR2 SVGIG (reference sequence). The CDR3 is 13 residues long. The CDR3 reads CAWSRDSNEKLFF. CDR3 nucleotide sequence: TGTGCCTGGAGTCGAGACAGTAATGAAAAACTGTTTTTT.

V is TRBV15 and J is TRBJ1-4; no reliable D call. The V end lost 4 bases, the J end lost 0 bases, and 12 bases lay between the germline ends. The CDR3 sequence is 16 residues long. Germline V lookup: CDR1 LNHNV, CDR2 YYDKDF (reference sequence). CDR3: CATSNFRQATNEKLFF. In DNA form, the CDR3 reads TGTGCCACCAGCAACTTCAGACAAGCAACTAATGAAAAACTGTTTTTT.